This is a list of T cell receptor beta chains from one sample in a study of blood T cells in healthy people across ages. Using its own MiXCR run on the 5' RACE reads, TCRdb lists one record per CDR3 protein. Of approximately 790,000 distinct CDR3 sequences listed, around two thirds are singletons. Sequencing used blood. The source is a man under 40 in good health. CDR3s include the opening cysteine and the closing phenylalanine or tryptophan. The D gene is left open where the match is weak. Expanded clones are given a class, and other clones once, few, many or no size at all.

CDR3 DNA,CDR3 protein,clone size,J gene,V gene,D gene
TGTGCCAGCAGCCTCTCGTCGGGGTTGGATAGGATAAACACTGAAGCTTTCTTT,CASSLSSGLDRINTEAFF,-,TRBJ1-1,TRBV7-9,-
TGTGCCAGCAGTTACGGCCGGAAAACAACCTACGAGCAGTACTTC,CASSYGRKTTYEQYF,few,TRBJ2-7,TRBV6-5,-
TGTGCCAGCAGACCCGAGGGCCGGCCTGAGCAGTTCTTC,CASRPEGRPEQFF,few,TRBJ2-1,TRBV12-3/TRBV12-4,-
TGTGCCAGCAGCCCCCCGGACAGAAGATACTACGAGCAGTACTTC,CASSPPDRRYYEQYF,-,TRBJ2-7,TRBV7-9,-
TGTGCCAGCAGTGCCCAGGACAGAAACATTCAGTACTTC,CASSAQDRNIQYF,-,TRBJ2-4,TRBV28,-
TGTGCCAGCAAGACGGGGCACCTCTACAATGAGCAGTTCTTC,CASKTGHLYNEQFF,few,TRBJ2-1,TRBV25-1,-
TGTGCCAGCAGTTTATTTTTCTCTGGGGCCAACGTCCTGACTTTC,CASSLFFSGANVLTF,-,TRBJ2-6,TRBV28,-
TGCGCCAGCAGCCCAGATGCCCGCGTTACCTACGAGCAGTACTTC,CASSPDARVTYEQYF,-,TRBJ2-7,TRBV5-1,-
TGTGCCAGCAGCCCTAGCGGGGACTCCTACAATGAGCAGTTCTTC,CASSPSGDSYNEQFF,-,TRBJ2-1,TRBV7-2,TRBD2
TGTGCCAGCAGCTTAGCAGGCGGAGGCTCGCAGACCCAGTACTTC,CASSLAGGGSQTQYF,-,TRBJ2-5,TRBV7-2,-